This is a list of T cell receptor beta chains from one sample in a study of blood T cell repertoires in COVID-19. TCRdb's table, derived via immunoSEQ multiplex PCR, lists solely in-frame clones and lacks some. The sample shows 25,000 to 30,000 clones, 84% of them seen only once. Sequencing input: peripheral blood. These TCRs come from a man between 65 and 80 years old with active COVID-19. Both conserved end residues are part of each CDR3. The order of the fields is clone size, J gene, V gene, D gene, CDR3 DNA, CDR3 protein. D genes are given only for firm matches. Where a row states a size, it is once, few, many or the class of an expanded clone; other rows omit it.

clone size: -
J gene: TRBJ2-7
V gene: TRBV6-2/TRBV6-3
D gene: -
CDR3 DNA: TGTGCCAGCAGTTACAACAGCGGCTACGAGCAGTACTTC
CDR3 protein: CASSYNSGYEQYF

clone size: -
J gene: TRBJ2-7
V gene: TRBV28
D gene: TRBD1
CDR3 DNA: TGTGCCAGCAGTCGGACAGGGAGTACCTACGAGCAGTACTTC
CDR3 protein: CASSRTGSTYEQYF

clone size: few
J gene: TRBJ1-1
V gene: TRBV7-9
D gene: -
CDR3 DNA: TGTGCCAGCAGCTTAGGGGGGGGCAGGGTACTCGGCACTGAAGCTTTCTTT
CDR3 protein: CASSLGGGRVLGTEAFF

clone size: -
J gene: TRBJ2-5
V gene: TRBV3-1/TRBV3-2
D gene: -
CDR3 DNA: TGTGCCAGCAGCCCCCGGGGGACGGGGGAGACCCAGTACTTC
CDR3 protein: CASSPRGTGETQYF

clone size: -
J gene: TRBJ2-3
V gene: TRBV7-9
D gene: TRBD2
CDR3 DNA: TGTGCCAGCAGCCGGACTAGCGGAGGTGGTGATACGCAGTATTTT
CDR3 protein: CASSRTSGGGDTQYF

clone size: -
J gene: TRBJ1-5
V gene: TRBV30
D gene: -
CDR3 DNA: TGTGCCTGGAGTGTACCGGCTAGGGGAAATCAGCCCCAGCATTTT
CDR3 protein: CAWSVPARGNQPQHF

clone size: once
J gene: TRBJ1-1
V gene: TRBV5-1
D gene: -
CDR3 DNA: TGCGCCAGCAGCTTGGCCGGGACACCAGACACTGAAGCTTTCTTT
CDR3 protein: CASSLAGTPDTEAFF

clone size: -
J gene: TRBJ2-6
V gene: TRBV19
D gene: -
CDR3 DNA: TGTGCCAGTAGTATAACAGGGTACGGGGCCAACGTCCTGACTTTC
CDR3 protein: CASSITGYGANVLTF

clone size: -
J gene: TRBJ2-1
V gene: TRBV18
D gene: TRBD2
CDR3 DNA: TGTGCCAGCTCACCAGACGGGGGGGCCTACAATGAGCAGTTCTTC
CDR3 protein: CASSPDGGAYNEQFF

clone size: -
J gene: TRBJ1-6
V gene: TRBV25-1
D gene: TRBD1
CDR3 DNA: TGTGCCAGCAGAGAACCTCCCGGGACAGGGCCTTCACCCCTCCACTTT
CDR3 protein: CASREPPGTGPSPLHF

clone size: -
J gene: TRBJ1-3
V gene: TRBV6-1
D gene: -
CDR3 DNA: TGTGCCAGCAGTGAGGGCAGAAACTCTGGAAACACCATATATTTT
CDR3 protein: CASSEGRNSGNTIYF

clone size: -
J gene: TRBJ2-7
V gene: TRBV11-3
D gene: -
CDR3 DNA: TGTGCCAGCAGCTTAGGGTCAGGGCGAACCTACGAGCAGTACTTC
CDR3 protein: CASSLGSGRTYEQYF

clone size: -
J gene: TRBJ1-4
V gene: TRBV28
D gene: -
CDR3 DNA: TGTGCCAGCAGTTTACCTGGACTCATCGAGGGTGAAAAACTGTTTTTT
CDR3 protein: CASSLPGLIEGEKLFF

clone size: -
J gene: TRBJ1-4
V gene: TRBV30
D gene: TRBD1
CDR3 DNA: TGTGCCTGGAGTGCGGACAGGGGGCTTGCTGAAAAACTGTTTTTT
CDR3 protein: CAWSADRGLAEKLFF

clone size: -
J gene: TRBJ2-7
V gene: TRBV27
D gene: -
CDR3 DNA: TGTGCCAGCAGTCCAGGGGACACCAGGTACGAGCAGTACTTC
CDR3 protein: CASSPGDTRYEQYF

clone size: -
J gene: TRBJ2-3
V gene: TRBV29-1
D gene: -
CDR3 DNA: TGCAGCGTTCCAATTGCGAACACAGATACGCAGTATTTT
CDR3 protein: CSVPIANTDTQYF

clone size: -
J gene: TRBJ1-2
V gene: TRBV3-1/TRBV3-2
D gene: TRBD1
CDR3 DNA: TGTGCCAGCAGCCCCCCAGGACAGGGGGCTAGGCGACCCTACAGGGCCTATGGCTACACCTTC
CDR3 protein: CASSPPGQGARRPYRAYGYTF

clone size: -
J gene: TRBJ1-2
V gene: TRBV10-1
D gene: -
CDR3 DNA: TGCGCCAGCAGAGGGACTTTACATGGCTACACCTTC
CDR3 protein: CASRGTLHGYTF

clone size: -
J gene: TRBJ2-2
V gene: TRBV11-2
D gene: TRBD1
CDR3 DNA: TGTGCCAGCAGCCGTGGACAGGGAGGTGACGGGGAGCTGTTTTTT
CDR3 protein: CASSRGQGGDGELFF

clone size: -
J gene: TRBJ2-5
V gene: TRBV4-3
D gene: TRBD2
CDR3 DNA: TGCGCCAGCAGCCAGCTACTAGCGTCGGAGACCCAGTACTTC
CDR3 protein: CASSQLLASETQYF

clone size: -
J gene: TRBJ2-7
V gene: TRBV28
D gene: -
CDR3 DNA: TGTGCCAGCAGTTTAGAGGGCCCCTACGAGCAGTACTTC
CDR3 protein: CASSLEGPYEQYF

clone size: -
J gene: TRBJ2-2
V gene: TRBV30
D gene: TRBD2
CDR3 DNA: TGTGCCTGGAGGGGTTGGTTTACTGGCCCGAGCGAGCGGGGGCCCAAAGGGGAGCTGTTTTTT
CDR3 protein: CAWRGWFTGPSERGPKGELFF

clone size: -
J gene: TRBJ2-3
V gene: TRBV19
D gene: TRBD1
CDR3 DNA: TGTGCCAGTAGACAGGGGAGAAGGACAGATACGCAGTATTTT
CDR3 protein: CASRQGRRTDTQYF